Listed below are T cell receptor beta chains from one sample, sequenced in a study of T cells in Graves' hyperthyroidism and ophthalmopathy. From the multiplex PCR reads, TCRdb called clonotypes with MiXCR, one entry per CDR3 protein. This table has about 520,000 distinct CDR3 sequences, around 21% appearing once. Sequencing was done on a sample of blood. The receptor source for this set is a man between 18 and 29 years old with Graves' hyperthyroidism. CDR3s include the opening cysteine and the closing phenylalanine or tryptophan. Fields, in order: clone size, V gene, D gene, J gene, CDR3 protein, CDR3 DNA. The D gene is left open where the match is weak. Only part of the rows carry a size: once, few, many, or a class if the clone is expanded.

-,TRBV27,TRBD1,TRBJ2-7,CASRMSFGTDFYEQYF,TGTGCCAGCAGGATGTCCTTCGGGACAGACTTCTACGAGCAGTACTTC
-,TRBV6-1,-,TRBJ2-2,CASSALTGTRTGELFF,TGTGCCAGCAGTGCCCTAACAGGGACCCGAACCGGGGAGCTGTTTTTT
many,TRBV7-9,-,TRBJ1-2,CASSPSQGYLGYTF,TGTGCCAGCAGCCCATCTCAGGGGTATCTTGGCTACACCTTC
many,TRBV12-3/TRBV12-4,-,TRBJ1-1,CASSQGTRTEAFF,TGTGCCAGCTCCCAGGGTACGAGGACTGAAGCTTTCTTT
many,TRBV12-3/TRBV12-4,TRBD1,TRBJ1-5,CASSVTGTQPQHF,TGTGCCAGCAGTGTGACAGGGACTCAGCCCCAGCATTTT
-,TRBV28,-,TRBJ2-4,CASSGPGEYIQYF,TGTGCCAGCAGTGGGCCGGGGGAATACATTCAGTACTTC
many,TRBV19,-,TRBJ2-7,CASSMDTYEQYF,TGTGCCAGTAGTATGGATACCTACGAGCAGTACTTC
-,TRBV2,-,TRBJ1-1,CASSYSSEAFF,TGTGCCAGCAGTTACTCTTCTGAAGCTTTCTTT
-,TRBV9,TRBD1,TRBJ2-2,CASSPQGASTGELFF,TGTGCCAGCAGTCCTCAGGGGGCGAGCACCGGGGAGCTGTTTTTT
many,TRBV6-1,TRBD1,TRBJ1-5,CASSKGQANQPQHF,TGTGCCAGCAGTAAAGGACAGGCAAATCAGCCCCAGCATTTT
few,TRBV6-5,TRBD1,TRBJ1-1,CASSYLDGTVNTEAFF,TGTGCCAGCAGTTACCTTGACGGGACAGTGAACACTGAAGCTTTCTTT
many,TRBV4-1,-,TRBJ2-5,CASSPGHSQETQYF,TGCGCCAGCAGCCCGGGACACAGTCAAGAGACCCAGTACTTC
few,TRBV29-1,-,TRBJ1-1,CSVEPFTRGGAFF,TGCAGCGTTGAGCCTTTTACACGGGGCGGAGCTTTCTTT
few,TRBV19,-,TRBJ2-7,CASSIGGSSYEQYF,TGTGCCAGTAGTATCGGCGGCAGTTCCTACGAGCAGTACTTC
once,TRBV12-3/TRBV12-4,TRBD2,TRBJ2-7,CASSGTGLAYYEQYF,TGTGCCAGCAGTGGGACGGGACTAGCGTATTACGAGCAGTACTTC
-,TRBV12-3/TRBV12-4,TRBD2,TRBJ2-7,CASRPGTGGTYEQYF,TGTGCCAGCAGGCCCGGAACGGGAGGAACCTACGAGCAGTACTTC
many,TRBV20-1,-,TRBJ2-7,CSAREGPYEQYF,TGCAGTGCAAGGGAAGGTCCCTACGAGCAGTACTTC
-,TRBV4-2,TRBD1,TRBJ2-2,CASSQDGQGNTGELFF,TGTGCCAGCAGCCAAGATGGACAGGGAAACACCGGGGAGCTGTTTTTT
-,TRBV6-4,-,TRBJ1-3,CASSPIPYSGNTIYF,TGTGCCAGCAGTCCCATCCCGTATTCGGGAAACACGATATATTTT
many,TRBV2,-,TRBJ1-2,CASSPQGQGYTF,TGTGCCAGCAGTCCCCAGGGACAAGGCTACACCTTC
many,TRBV28,-,TRBJ1-2,CASRNNQAGYTF,TGTGCCAGCAGGAATAACCAAGCGGGCTACACCTTC
-,TRBV6-1,-,TRBJ1-5,CASTLEANQPQHF,TGTGCCAGCACCTTAGAGGCTAATCAGCCCCAGCATTTT
many,TRBV19,TRBD1,TRBJ2-5,CASSIRTGTGETQYF,TGTGCCAGTAGTATACGGACAGGGACGGGAGAGACCCAGTACTTC
many,TRBV6-5,-,TRBJ2-7,CASSYSGREQYF,TGTGCCAGCAGTTACTCCGGGCGGGAGCAGTACTTC
few,TRBV18,-,TRBJ1-2,CASSPLRDYGGYTF,TGTGCCAGCTCACCCCTCAGGGACTATGGTGGCTACACCTTC
many,TRBV6-5,-,TRBJ1-2,CASRAGGTGYTF,TGTGCCAGCAGGGCGGGGGGCACTGGCTACACCTTC
-,TRBV12-5,TRBD1,TRBJ2-2,CASVDLQGSTGEPFF,TGTGCTAGTGTTGATTTACAGGGGAGCACCGGGGAGCCGTTTTTT
few,TRBV11-2,-,TRBJ2-7,CASSLFQLLEQYF,TGTGCCAGCAGCTTATTCCAGCTCCTCGAGCAGTACTTC
-,TRBV5-1,-,TRBJ2-2,CASTGAAYNTGELFF,TGCGCCAGCACAGGGGCGGCCTACAACACCGGGGAGCTGTTTTTT
many,TRBV20-1,TRBD1,TRBJ2-7,CSAKEGTATYEQYF,TGCAGTGCAAAAGAGGGGACAGCTACCTACGAGCAGTACTTC
many,TRBV11-3,-,TRBJ1-2,CASSSRASANYGYTF,TGTGCCAGCAGCTCTCGGGCTTCAGCTAACTATGGCTACACCTTC
many,TRBV5-1,-,TRBJ1-3,CASSRTVPSGNTIYF,TGCGCCAGCAGCCGGACAGTTCCATCTGGAAACACCATATATTTT
many,TRBV7-2,-,TRBJ2-5,CASSLAGAGRGVETQYF,TGTGCCAGCAGCTTAGCGGGGGCAGGGAGAGGCGTGGAGACCCAGTACTTC
-,TRBV5-4,-,TRBJ1-1,CASSFYAPAWTATEAFF,TGTGCCAGCAGCTTTTACGCCCCGGCATGGACAGCCACTGAAGCTTTCTTT
many,TRBV15,-,TRBJ1-5,CATSGRGGNQPQHF,TGTGCCACCAGCGGGCGAGGGGGCAATCAGCCCCAGCATTTT
few,TRBV14,-,TRBJ2-7,CASSQGPRGTYEQYF,TGTGCCAGCAGCCAAGGTCCGAGGGGTACCTACGAGCAGTACTTC
many,TRBV20-1,TRBD1,TRBJ1-5,CSALDRGTQPQHF,TGCAGTGCCCTGGACAGGGGGACTCAGCCCCAGCATTTT
few,TRBV18,TRBD1,TRBJ1-1,CASSPYKTGGRFF,TGTGCCAGCTCACCATATAAGACAGGGGGTCGATTCTTT
many,TRBV7-9,-,TRBJ2-5,CASSLGGLLQETQYF,TGTGCCAGCAGCTTGGGTGGACTGCTACAAGAGACCCAGTACTTC
many,TRBV4-1,-,TRBJ2-7,CASSQPQGGEQYF,TGCGCCAGCAGCCAGCCACAGGGTGGCGAGCAGTACTTC
many,TRBV7-9,-,TRBJ1-1,CASSLGGGDGEAFF,TGTGCCAGCAGCTTAGGAGGAGGGGACGGTGAAGCTTTCTTT
-,TRBV3-1,TRBD1,TRBJ2-7,CASSQRGDRAHYEQYF,TGTGCCAGCAGCCAAAGGGGCGACAGGGCCCACTACGAGCAGTACTTC
many,TRBV5-1,-,TRBJ1-1,CASSLEVRGATEAFF,TGCGCCAGCAGCTTGGAGGTCAGGGGAGCAACTGAAGCTTTCTTT
many,TRBV6-5,-,TRBJ1-1,CASSSGSLASGTEAFF,TGTGCCAGCAGTTCCGGGTCCCTCGCGAGCGGCACTGAAGCTTTCTTT
few,TRBV3-1,TRBD1,TRBJ1-2,CASSQALTGFSGYTF,TGTGCCAGCAGCCAAGCCCTGACAGGGTTCTCTGGCTACACCTTC
few,TRBV5-1,-,TRBJ2-7,CASSSGGGGHEQYF,TGCGCCAGCAGCTCGGGTGGTGGGGGCCACGAGCAGTACTTC
many,TRBV20-1,-,TRBJ2-5,CSARQIAGVKETQYF,TGCAGTGCTAGACAAATCGCAGGGGTAAAGGAGACCCAGTACTTC
few,TRBV28,-,TRBJ2-7,CASRGPGVVHEQYF,TGTGCCAGCAGGGGACCAGGGGTTGTCCACGAGCAGTACTTC
many,TRBV15,-,TRBJ1-3,CATSRDTVSGNTIYF,TGTGCCACCAGCAGAGATACAGTCTCTGGAAACACCATATATTTT
many,TRBV28,TRBD2,TRBJ2-5,CASSLRGGGQETQYF,TGTGCCAGCAGTTTACGGGGGGGAGGTCAAGAGACCCAGTACTTC
-,TRBV6-5,-,TRBJ1-1,CASIMTPGRAAFF,TGTGCCAGCATTATGACGCCGGGACGCGCAGCTTTCTTT
-,TRBV20-1,-,TRBJ2-7,CSAKGFYEQYF,TGCAGTGCTAAAGGCTTTTACGAGCAGTACTTC
many,TRBV12-3/TRBV12-4,TRBD1,TRBJ2-5,CASSSTDDRARETQYF,TGTGCCAGCAGCAGTACAGACGACAGGGCACGAGAGACCCAGTACTTC
many,TRBV27,TRBD1,TRBJ1-2,CASSVHRGHNYGYTF,TGTGCCAGCAGTGTACACAGGGGGCATAACTATGGCTACACCTTC
many,TRBV19,-,TRBJ1-1,CASTTRGRMNTEAFF,TGTGCCAGTACCACTAGGGGCAGAATGAACACTGAAGCTTTCTTT
many,TRBV29-1,TRBD1,TRBJ2-7,CSVRQGSSYEQYF,TGCAGCGTCCGACAGGGCAGCTCCTACGAGCAGTACTTC
many,TRBV24-1,-,TRBJ2-7,CATSDYGSEQYF,TGTGCCACCAGTGATTACGGGTCCGAGCAGTACTTC
few,TRBV11-2,-,TRBJ2-7,CASSPGQIWEQYF,TGTGCCAGCAGCCCGGGCCAAATCTGGGAGCAGTACTTC
many,TRBV6-5,TRBD1,TRBJ1-2,CASSYDRAGYTF,TGTGCCAGCAGTTACGACAGGGCTGGCTACACCTTC
many,TRBV12-3/TRBV12-4,-,TRBJ2-7,CASSPRRDEQYF,TGTGCCAGCAGTCCACGGAGAGACGAGCAGTACTTC